This T cell receptor beta chain was captured by sequencing in a study of T cells in localized non-small cell lung cancer. The method was immunoSEQ multiplex PCR; TCRdb's version includes in-frame clones alone and lacks a portion of them. This sample yields 55,000 to 65,000 clones, of which 80% to 90% are seen a single time; about 20% belongs to the top ten. Points from the study as a whole: Peak T cell clonality was found in uninvolved adjacent lung, exceeding tumor. Heterogeneity stays possible, as sequencing covered only one tumor region.

V shed 8 bases, J shed 3 bases, and the junction held 4 bases outside the gene matches. Germline-derived CDR1 and CDR2 are MDHEN and SYDVKM. The CDR3 is 13 residues long. To note about this clone: The antigen remains undetermined.

The chain links TRBV28 to TRBJ1-5; 7 nucleotides agree with TRBD1. Sequenced here: peripheral blood, sampled before any cancer treatment. This clonotype was obtained from a man aged 40 to 70 with stage I squamous cell lung carcinoma. The chain's CDR3 is CASLGQHNQPQHF. The CDR3 bases are TGTGCCAGCTTGGGACAGCACAATCAGCCCCAGCATTTT.